This TCR beta chain appears in the sequencing data of a study of T cell changes during pregnancy in multiple sclerosis. The CDR3 is 19 residues long. The germline gives CDR1 SQVTM, CDR2 ANQGSEA. After removal of 6 bases from V and 1 base from J, the junction contained 18 bases not matched to a gene. Sequenced by immunoSEQ multiplex PCR; TCRdb stores in-frame clones only, minus some. The repertoire holds fewer than 50,000 clones, with 94% as singletons. This sequence joins TRBV29-1 and TRBJ2-3, with 11 bases lining up with TRBD2. The TCR originated in a female donor with multiple sclerosis, enrolled in a pregnancy study. Sequenced here: CD8+ T cells from peripheral blood mononuclear cells, sampled in the third trimester of pregnancy. The CDR3 here is CSVVGLLAGVGVGTDTQYF. The CDR3, as DNA: TGCAGCGTCGTAGGCCTACTAGCGGGAGTCGGTGTAGGCACAGATACGCAGTATTTT.